The clone carrying this T cell receptor (beta chain) appeared once. The sample belongs to a study of blood T cell repertoires in COVID-19. Whole-study context: Italy, Spain and the United States were the sources of the convalescent and acute COVID-19 samples.

V shed 2 bases and J 9 bases; nucleotides not matched to a gene: 8. Germline V gene data show CDR1 as ENHRY and CDR2 as SYGVKD. CDR3 size: 14 residues. Produced via immunoSEQ multiplex PCR; TCRdb's table is partial and in-frame only. The table records approximately 200,000 clones, 80% to 90% of them present only once. This clonotype was sampled from a man aged 55 to 69 who had recovered from COVID-19. This chain uses TRBV10-3 with TRBJ2-5, with 8 positions matching TRBD1. Input material: peripheral blood. The DNA of the CDR3 is TGTGCCATCAGTGAGCAGGGGGCAGGTCAGGCCCAGTACTTC. Translation: CAISEQGAGQAQYF.